This T cell receptor beta chain was found in a study of blood T cell repertoires in COVID-19. The CDR3 runs to 15 residues. The germline V gene has CDR1 MDHEN and CDR2 SYDVKM. Losses at the gene ends were 5 bases for V and 9 bases for J; bases not matched to a gene: 9. Data came from immunoSEQ multiplex PCR; TCRdb stores just in-frame clones and leaves some out. Of 100,000 to 150,000 clones in the sample, approximately 87% were seen once. The clonotype comes from a man between 65 and 79 years old with active COVID-19. The specimen was peripheral blood. The chain couples TRBV28 to TRBJ1-5, with 11 bases lining up with TRBD1. CDR3 DNA: TGTGCCAGCAGTCTCGGACAGGGGGCTCGTCGGCCCCAGCATTTT. This gives the protein CASSLGQGARRPQHF.